This T cell receptor beta chain stems from a study of T-cell reconstitution after alpha-beta-depleted transplantation in children. TCRbeta library preparation incorporated unique molecular identifiers. TCRdb called the PCR reads again in MiXCR, with one record for every CDR3 protein. Of about 500,000 distinct CDR3 sequences listed, around a third are singletons. Germline V lookup: CDR1 SNHLY, CDR2 FYNNEI. The junction had 5 bases not matched to a gene; V was cut back by 6 bases and J by 3 bases. CDR3 length: 15 residues. The specimen comprised PBMCs from the stem cell graft donor, sampled from the stem cell graft. The chain joins TRBV2 to TRBJ2-5, with 12 bases identical to TRBD2. The clonotype originates from a human donor who donated a stem cell graft to a child with aplastic anemia. CDR3 sequence (DNA): TGTGCCAGCAGGAAACGACTAGCGGGAGAAGAGACCCAGTACTTC. Amino acids: CASRKRLAGEETQYF.